The 14 T cell receptor beta chains below all came from one sample that was sequenced in a study of tumor-infiltrating lymphocytes in oesophageal squamous cell carcinoma. From the PCR reads, TCRdb called clonotypes with MiXCR, one entry per CDR3 protein. The table has approximately 15,000 distinct CDR3 sequences, over 45% seen once. The sample comprised esophageal tumor tissue. The receptor source for this set is a male donor with esophageal squamous cell carcinoma.

The chain uses TRBV7-6 and TRBJ2-3, with D tentatively TRBD2 (6 bases). V lost 6 bases and J lost 2, with 18 bases in between. In germline, CDR1 is SGHVS, CDR2 FNYEAQ. This CDR3 is 16 amino acids long. The CDR3 region has the DNA TGTGCCAGCAGTAGGGGCGGGACGACGGCCACAGATACGCAGTATTTT. This gives the protein CASSRGGTTATDTQYF.

This clonotype was picked up a small number of times. In DNA, the CDR3 is TGTGCCAGCAGCCGGACTAGCGGGGAGAGTAATGAGCAGTTCTTC. This codes for CASSRTSGESNEQFF. The genes are TRBV7-3 and TRBJ2-1; 12 nucleotides align to TRBD2. The junction had 6 bases not matched to a gene; V was cut back by 5 bases and J by 7 bases. There are 15 residues in the CDR3. CDR1 and CDR2 from the germline V gene are SGHTA and FQGTGA.

This clonotype was counted many times. V is TRBV28 and J is TRBJ2-1, with 7 bases lining up with TRBD1. With V trimmed by 3 bases and J by 10 bases, 15 bases remained unmatched. Germline V gene lookup returns CDR1 MDHEN and CDR2 SYDVKM. The CDR3 has 16 amino acids. The chain's CDR3 is CASSLPGTANSYEQFF. CDR3 coding DNA: TGTGCCAGCAGTTTGCCGGGGACAGCGAACTCCTACGAGCAGTTCTTC.

The chain recombines TRBV14 with TRBJ2-1; D is undetermined. V gave up 5 bases and J gave up 3 bases, with 8 bases separating them. The CDR3 sequence is 13 residues long. Germline V gives CDR1 SGHDN, CDR2 FVKESK. CDR3 nucleotide sequence: TGTGCCAGCAGCGCCGACTTCTACAATGAGCAGTTCTTC. It encodes CASSADFYNEQFF.

This clonotype was seen many times. In this CDR3 the conserved last residue, phenylalanine or tryptophan, is missing, so a read error is likely. Because the CDR3's place on the DNA is in doubt, the DNA is left out and the CDR3 is given as listed by TCRdb. This chain connects TRBV5-1 to TRBJ2-7; the table's D call, TRBD1, was not checked against the DNA. Germline CDR1 reads SGHRS; CDR2 reads YFSETQ. The CDR3 region is 16 residues in length, termini included. The CDR3 sequence is CASSSRSMTGGYTFGS.

The chain employs TRBV11-2 and TRBJ1-1; D gene uncertain. From germline, CDR1 is SGHAT and CDR2 FQNNGV. Trimming cost V 1 base and J 7 bases, with 10 bases left between them. This CDR3 contains 13 residues. This CDR3 reads CASSLGSALEAFF. The CDR3 nucleotides are TGTGCCAGCAGCTTAGGGTCGGCGCTTGAAGCTTTCTTT. The full variable domain, completed using reference TRBV11-2 and TRBJ1-1, is EAGVAQSPRYKIIEKRQSVAFWCNPISGHATLYWYQQILGQGPKLLIQFQNNGVVDDSQLPKDRFSAERLKGVDSTLKIQPAKLEDSAVYLCASSLGSALEAFFGQGTRLTVV.

This clonotype has more than one count but fewer than ten. The chain recombines TRBV7-6 with TRBJ2-5, with 7 nucleotides matching TRBD1. This CDR3 comprises 14 residues. CDR1 is SGHVS, CDR2 FNYEAQ, per germline. Losses at the gene ends were 5 bases for V and 5 bases for J; bases not matched to a gene: 8. The CDR3 is CASSIGTATETQYF. In DNA, the CDR3 is TGTGCCAGCAGCATCGGGACAGCCACCGAGACCCAGTACTTC.

The chain links TRBV6-1 to TRBJ2-6; TRBD1 might be the D (6 bases). The V end was cut by 7 bases, the J end by 3 bases, with 19 bases between. The CDR3 runs 17 residues. The germline CDR1 and CDR2 sequences are MNHNS and SASEGT. The CDR3 region has the DNA TGTGCCAGCACTAAGAACAGGGTCTTTGGTGGGGCCAACGTCCTGACTTTC. Translating gives CASTKNRVFGGANVLTF.

V gene TRBV7-2 combines with J gene TRBJ1-5; TRBD1 agrees at 7 bases. The CDR3 totals 15 residues. After removal of 3 bases from V and 5 bases from J, the junction contained 7 bases not matched to a gene. CDR1 SGHTA and CDR2 FQGNSA come from the germline V gene. The CDR3 nucleotides read TGTGCCAGCAGCTTGTTCGTGACAGGGCATCAGCCCCAGCATTTT. It translates to CASSLFVTGHQPQHF.

This clonotype has ten or more counts. The rearrangement uses TRBV7-3 and TRBJ2-1, with 9 nucleotides matching TRBD1. The CDR3 is made up of 15 amino acids. The germline V gene encodes CDR1 SGHTA and CDR2 FQGTGA. V shed 4 bases and J 7 bases; nucleotides not matched to a gene: 8. CDR3 coding DNA: TGTGCCAGCAGCTCAGGGACAGGGATTGAGAATGAGCAGTTCTTC. It specifies CASSSGTGIENEQFF.

This clonotype was counted a few times. The V gene is TRBV19, the J gene TRBJ2-3; 8 bases align to TRBD1. Germline V gene sequence: CDR1 LNHDA, CDR2 SQIVND (reference sequence). This CDR3 comprises 16 residues. V lost 3 bases, J lost 5 bases, and 10 bases stayed unmatched. The CDR3 sequence: CASSIFLRGLEDTQYF. CDR3 DNA sequence: TGTGCCAGTAGTATCTTTCTCAGGGGGCTTGAAGATACGCAGTATTTT.

The V call is TRBV7-2, the J call TRBJ1-2, with a tentative D call TRBD1 (5 bases). The V and J ends lost 5 bases and 4 bases respectively, with 8 bases between them. The CDR3 runs to 12 residues. Germline V gene data show CDR1 as SGHTA and CDR2 as FQGNSA. The CDR3 protein is CASSPGLYGYTF. The CDR3 DNA is TGTGCCAGCAGCCCGGGGCTCTATGGCTACACCTTC.

This chain connects TRBV24-1 to TRBJ1-2, with a possible D match to TRBD1 (5 bases). Between the trimmed V and J ends, which lost 10 bases and 3 bases, there was a span of 26 bases. The CDR3 sequence is 17 residues long. Germline V lookup: CDR1 KGHDR, CDR2 SFDVKD. In nucleotides, the CDR3 is TGTGCCACGCTTGTCGTAGAGCTCGACCAAGGGGACTATGGCTACACCTTC. This encodes CATLVVELDQGDYGYTF.

This clonotype was recorded at least ten times. The chain combines TRBV24-1 with TRBJ1-2, with 11 bases matching TRBD1. Germline values: CDR1 KGHDR, CDR2 SFDVKD. The CDR3 runs to 14 residues. Trimming cost V 3 bases and J 7 bases; bases outside gene matches: 3. The CDR3 sequence: CATSDPGQGGGYTF. CDR3 coding DNA: TGTGCCACCAGTGATCCGGGACAGGGGGGTGGCTACACCTTC.